This is a list of T cell receptor beta chains from one sample in a study of pediatric ulcerative colitis. Data came from immunoSEQ multiplex PCR; TCRdb stores just in-frame clones and leaves some out. The sample holds some 43,000 clones, under 80% seen once. Sequencing used gut tissue. The receptors derive from a girl aged 10 to 17 with moderate ulcerative colitis. Both conserved end residues are part of each CDR3. D genes are given only for firm matches. Expanded clones are given a class, and other clones once, few, many or no size at all.

d_call: TRBD1; v_call: TRBV25-1; j_call: TRBJ1-2; clone_size: .; cdr3_nt: TGTGCCAGCAGTCCACCGGGACAGGGTTCTAACTATGGCTACACCTTC; cdr3_aa: CASSPPGQGSNYGYTF
d_call: TRBD1; v_call: TRBV4-3; j_call: TRBJ2-1; clone_size: once; cdr3_nt: TGCGCCAGCAGCCAAGAAAGGGTGGGGCAGGGGGCTAAAGATGAGCAGTTCTTC; cdr3_aa: CASSQERVGQGAKDEQFF
d_call: .; v_call: TRBV19; j_call: TRBJ1-3; clone_size: .; cdr3_nt: TGTGCCAGTAGTAAACCGCAATCTGGAAACACCATATATTTT; cdr3_aa: CASSKPQSGNTIYF
d_call: .; v_call: TRBV9; j_call: TRBJ1-3; clone_size: .; cdr3_nt: TGTGCCAGCAGCGTATATGGGGACACCTCTGGAAACACCATATATTTT; cdr3_aa: CASSVYGDTSGNTIYF
d_call: .; v_call: TRBV6-5; j_call: TRBJ2-7; clone_size: .; cdr3_nt: TGTGCCAGCAGTTACGGGACCGAGAGCAAGCAGTACTTC; cdr3_aa: CASSYGTESKQYF
d_call: TRBD1; v_call: TRBV5-1; j_call: TRBJ1-1; clone_size: .; cdr3_nt: TGCGCCAGCAGCTCAAGGGGGCGCGTGACTGAAGCTTTCTTT; cdr3_aa: CASSSRGRVTEAFF
d_call: .; v_call: TRBV5-6; j_call: TRBJ2-7; clone_size: few; cdr3_nt: TGTGCCAGCAGCTTTGGGACCAACTCCTACGAGCAGTACTTC; cdr3_aa: CASSFGTNSYEQYF
d_call: .; v_call: TRBV6-4; j_call: TRBJ1-2; clone_size: .; cdr3_nt: TGTGCCAGCAGTGACTCGGGGATGGGGGGCTACACCTTC; cdr3_aa: CASSDSGMGGYTF
d_call: .; v_call: TRBV7-2; j_call: TRBJ1-2; clone_size: .; cdr3_nt: TGTGCCAGCAGTCTGACACAGTCCTATGGCTACACCTTC; cdr3_aa: CASSLTQSYGYTF
d_call: TRBD1; v_call: TRBV30; j_call: TRBJ1-3; clone_size: few; cdr3_nt: TGTGCCTGGAGTCAGGGGGCGATCTCTGGAAACACCATATATTTT; cdr3_aa: CAWSQGAISGNTIYF
d_call: .; v_call: TRBV28; j_call: TRBJ2-1; clone_size: .; cdr3_nt: TGTGCCGCCAGAGGTCGGGACTTTTACAATGAGCAGTTCTTC; cdr3_aa: CAARGRDFYNEQFF
d_call: TRBD2; v_call: TRBV5-1; j_call: TRBJ2-7; clone_size: .; cdr3_nt: TGCGCCAGCAGCCTAGCGGGAAGCCCCAGGGAGCAGTACTTC; cdr3_aa: CASSLAGSPREQYF
d_call: .; v_call: TRBV29-1; j_call: TRBJ2-1; clone_size: few; cdr3_nt: TGCAGCGGCACCGGAAGCTCCTACAATGAGCAGTTCTTC; cdr3_aa: CSGTGSSYNEQFF
d_call: .; v_call: TRBV11-2; j_call: TRBJ2-7; clone_size: once; cdr3_nt: TGTGCCAGCAGCTTGGGGGGAACCTCCTACGAGCAGTACTTC; cdr3_aa: CASSLGGTSYEQYF
d_call: TRBD2; v_call: TRBV28; j_call: TRBJ2-5; clone_size: .; cdr3_nt: TGTGCCAGCAGTTCAACTAGCGGACTGTACCAAGAGACCCAGTACTTC; cdr3_aa: CASSSTSGLYQETQYF
d_call: .; v_call: TRBV5-1; j_call: TRBJ1-2; clone_size: .; cdr3_nt: TGCGCCAGCAGCTTGGGTACGGGGATGAACTATGGCTACACCTTC; cdr3_aa: CASSLGTGMNYGYTF
d_call: .; v_call: TRBV5-4; j_call: TRBJ1-4; clone_size: .; cdr3_nt: TGTGCCGTTAGTGGCGGAGAAAAACTGTTTTTT; cdr3_aa: CAVSGGEKLFF
d_call: .; v_call: TRBV19; j_call: TRBJ1-2; clone_size: .; cdr3_nt: TGTGCCAGTAGTATCCTCGCGAACGACTATGGCTACACCTTC; cdr3_aa: CASSILANDYGYTF
d_call: TRBD1; v_call: TRBV6-1; j_call: TRBJ1-1; clone_size: .; cdr3_nt: TGTGCCAGCAGTCGACAGGGGGCGAACACTGAAGCTTTCTTT; cdr3_aa: CASSRQGANTEAFF
d_call: TRBD2; v_call: TRBV28; j_call: TRBJ2-3; clone_size: .; cdr3_nt: TGTGCCAGCAGTCCACTGTGGGCGGGAGTTGTTGATAAAGATACGCAGTATTTT; cdr3_aa: CASSPLWAGVVDKDTQYF
d_call: .; v_call: TRBV27; j_call: TRBJ2-3; clone_size: .; cdr3_nt: TGTGCCAGCAAGGACACCGGCGGTACAGATACGCAGTATTTT; cdr3_aa: CASKDTGGTDTQYF
d_call: TRBD1; v_call: TRBV19; j_call: TRBJ2-2; clone_size: .; cdr3_nt: TGTGCCAGTAGTATCCGTCGGGACAGAAACACCGGGGAGCTGTTTTTT; cdr3_aa: CASSIRRDRNTGELFF
d_call: .; v_call: TRBV6-5; j_call: TRBJ2-7; clone_size: .; cdr3_nt: TGTGCCAGCAGTTACCGGAGGGACAACTCCTACGAGCAGTACTTC; cdr3_aa: CASSYRRDNSYEQYF
d_call: .; v_call: TRBV6-1; j_call: TRBJ1-2; clone_size: .; cdr3_nt: TGTGCCAGCAGTGAGGTGAGAGGTGGCTACACCTTC; cdr3_aa: CASSEVRGGYTF